The T cell receptor beta chain under discussion was sequenced for a study of cytomegalovirus exposure and HLA in healthy donors. Amplification used 60 Vbeta primers and 13 Jbeta primers. Sequenced by immunoSEQ multiplex PCR; TCRdb stores in-frame clones only, minus some. The sample contains 180,000 or so clones, about three quarters of which appear only once. Trimming cost V 4 bases and J 8 bases; bases outside gene matches: 2. Germline V gene sequence: CDR1 SGHTA, CDR2 FQGNSA. The CDR3 totals 15 residues. Sequencing used PBMCs. This chain joins TRBV7-2 and TRBJ2-1, with 16 bases identical to TRBD2. The receptor was derived from a man aged 45-60 years in good health and CMV-seropositive. CDR3: CASSSGLAGGHEQFF. CDR3 nucleotide sequence: TGTGCCAGCAGCTCGGGACTAGCGGGGGGGCATGAGCAGTTCTTC. Together with reference TRBV7-2 and TRBJ2-1, the CDR3 gives the full variable domain: GAGVSQSPSNKVTEKGKDVELRCDPISGHTALYWYRQSLGQGLEFLIYFQGNSAPDKSGLPSDRFSAERTGGSVSTLTIQRTQQEDSAVYLCASSSGLAGGHEQFFGPGTRLTVL.